This record looks at one T cell receptor beta chain sequence and its context. Its matching antigen is unknown. Described treatment: roughly 18 received Ad26.COV2.S at low or high dose, single or two shots; a few received placebo; per-sample allocation not given. Sampling was done on day 63 after the first vaccine or placebo injection. An Ad26 vector that expressed Wuhan-strain SARS-CoV-2 spike constituted the vaccine. The record originates from a study of Ad26.COV2.S vaccination and SARS-CoV-2 variants. Background on the study: Administration of Ad26.COV2.S was intramuscular, either once or twice 56 days apart.

Findings of the study overall: Measures of TCR breadth and depth may have fallen short of total T cell responses.

Clones were sequenced by immunoSEQ multiplex PCR, and TCRdb holds only the in-frame ones, with some missing. The data show about 440,000 clones, 90% seen once. Source: peripheral blood, taken in a trial of Ad26.COV2.S vaccine versus placebo. This receptor was obtained from a person between 18 and 65 years old who received the Ad26.COV2.S COVID-19 vaccine or a placebo.

The CDR3 is CASSTGAGSGHEQYF. CDR3 nucleotide sequence: TGTGCCAGCAGCACCGGCGCGGGTTCCGGCCACGAGCAGTACTTC. The chain combines TRBV11-3 with TRBJ2-7; a possible D gene is TRBD2 (5 bases). The V end lost 5 bases, the J end lost 5 bases, and 19 bases lay between the germline ends. The germline gives CDR1 SGHNT, CDR2 YENEEA. CDR3 size: 15 residues.